This T cell receptor (beta chain) stems from a study of blood T cells in healthy people across ages. Germline CDR1 and CDR2: DFQATT and SNEGSKA (reference sequence). Deletions cut 1 base from V and 5 bases from J, with 8 bases between. The CDR3 runs 12 residues. Worth noting for this clonotype: The antigen remains unidentified.

Sample-barcoded 5' priming and a J-beta primer mix drove a second PCR of 7 to 11 cycles. TCRdb ran MiXCR on the 5' RACE reads and lists one entry per CDR3 protein. Here the sample spans around 650,000 distinct CDR3 sequences, less than 40% being singletons. Study-level findings and limits: Long-lived donors exceeded aged donors in naive CD4+ cells and diversity.

The sample consisted of blood. The chain joins TRBV20-1 to TRBJ1-1, with D tentatively TRBD1 (6 bases). The sequence derives from a woman over 75 in good health. The CDR3 sequence: CSARVTGTEAFF. The DNA for the CDR3 is TGCAGTGCTAGAGTCACAGGGACTGAAGCTTTCTTT.